The clone carrying this T cell receptor (beta chain) was observed at least ten times. These data originate in a study of T-cell reconstitution after alpha-beta-depleted transplantation in children. This CDR3 is built from 14 residues. Trimming stripped 1 base from V and 3 bases from J, with 7 bases between. Germline lookup yields CDR1 SGHTA and CDR2 FQGNSA. TCRbeta library preparation incorporated unique molecular identifiers. TCRdb processed the PCR reads anew with MiXCR; each CDR3 protein has one entry. The sample gives 200,000 to 300,000 distinct CDR3 sequences, around 12% of which show up once; around 2.5% is in the top ten.

The chain links TRBV7-2 to TRBJ2-1, with D maybe TRBD2 (6 bases). The TCR originated in a human donor who donated a stem cell graft to a child with acute lymphoblastic leukemia. The sequenced sample was PBMCs from the stem cell graft donor, obtained from the stem cell graft. DNA for the CDR3: TGTGCCAGCAGCTTAGGGGACTTCTACAATGAGCAGTTCTTC. Its protein is CASSLGDFYNEQFF. Combining the CDR3 with reference TRBV7-2 and TRBJ2-1 gives the whole variable domain GAGVSQSPSNKVTEKGKDVELRCDPISGHTALYWYRQSLGQGLEFLIYFQGNSAPDKSGLPSDRFSAERTGGSVSTLTIQRTQQEDSAVYLCASSLGDFYNEQFFGPGTRLTVL.